The rows below give T cell receptor beta chains drawn from one sample of a study of shared clonotypes between healthy human individuals. Here immunoSEQ multiplex PCR was the method, and the copy in TCRdb shows in-frame clones only, minus some. The sample shows about 110,000 clones, about two thirds of them seen only once. The sequenced sample was memory CD8+ T cells sorted from blood. The receptors stem from a woman aged 25-40 years in good health. Each CDR3 is given with its conserved first and last residue. The order of the fields is clone size, D gene, V gene, J gene, CDR3 DNA, CDR3 protein. The D gene is left open where the match is weak. Expanded clones are given a class, and other clones once, few, many or no size at all.

clone_size: .
d_call: .
v_call: TRBV10-3
j_call: TRBJ2-7
cdr3_nt: TGTGCCATCAGTGACAGGCCGTCCGAGCAGTACTTC
cdr3_aa: CAISDRPSEQYF

clone_size: few
d_call: .
v_call: TRBV27
j_call: TRBJ2-7
cdr3_nt: TGTGCCAGCAGGGCGGCGGGGAGTTTTGGCGAGCAGTACTTC
cdr3_aa: CASRAAGSFGEQYF

clone_size: .
d_call: .
v_call: TRBV28
j_call: TRBJ2-7
cdr3_nt: TGTGCCAGCAGTTTGGGCTCCAGGGGCGAGCAGTACTTC
cdr3_aa: CASSLGSRGEQYF

clone_size: .
d_call: TRBD2
v_call: TRBV11-3
j_call: TRBJ2-3
cdr3_nt: TGTGCCAGCTCCGAGACGGGAGGGACGGATACGCAGTATTTT
cdr3_aa: CASSETGGTDTQYF

clone_size: once
d_call: TRBD1
v_call: TRBV28
j_call: TRBJ2-3
cdr3_nt: TGTGCCAGCAGTGTAGCGTACAGGGGGCACACAGATACGCAGTATTTT
cdr3_aa: CASSVAYRGHTDTQYF

clone_size: once
d_call: .
v_call: TRBV29-1
j_call: TRBJ2-5
cdr3_nt: TGCAGCGTTGAAGACGTCAAAACTGGAGAGACCCAGTACTTC
cdr3_aa: CSVEDVKTGETQYF

clone_size: .
d_call: TRBD2
v_call: TRBV2
j_call: TRBJ2-5
cdr3_nt: TGTGCCAGCAGCTTATCGGGACTAGCGGGAGGGCCGTGGGAGACCCAGTACTTC
cdr3_aa: CASSLSGLAGGPWETQYF

clone_size: .
d_call: TRBD2
v_call: TRBV6-4
j_call: TRBJ2-3
cdr3_nt: TGTGCCAGCAGTCCGGGGACTAGCGGGAGATCAGATACGCAGTATTTT
cdr3_aa: CASSPGTSGRSDTQYF

clone_size: few
d_call: TRBD2
v_call: TRBV28
j_call: TRBJ2-7
cdr3_nt: TGTGCCAGCAGTTTACGGGGCGGGAGTACCTACGAGCAGTACTTC
cdr3_aa: CASSLRGGSTYEQYF

clone_size: few
d_call: TRBD1
v_call: TRBV29-1
j_call: TRBJ2-7
cdr3_nt: TGCAGCGTTGGACGGACAGGGGCTGATAGCCGCGAGCAGTACTTC
cdr3_aa: CSVGRTGADSREQYF

clone_size: .
d_call: .
v_call: TRBV14
j_call: TRBJ2-7
cdr3_nt: TGTGCCAGCAGCCAAGATCTTGGACTACCCTCCAACGAGCAGTACTTC
cdr3_aa: CASSQDLGLPSNEQYF

clone_size: .
d_call: .
v_call: TRBV5-5
j_call: TRBJ1-1
cdr3_nt: TGTGCCAGCAGCTTGTTGGGTCTACTTGAAGCTTTCTTT
cdr3_aa: CASSLLGLLEAFF

clone_size: .
d_call: .
v_call: TRBV11-2
j_call: TRBJ2-2
cdr3_nt: TGTGCCAGCAGCCCTTTGGGGAGAGGAGGCGGGGAGCTGTTTTTT
cdr3_aa: CASSPLGRGGGELFF

clone_size: .
d_call: .
v_call: TRBV21-1
j_call: TRBJ2-7
cdr3_nt: TGTGCCAGCAGCGAAAAGGGGCGGCAGGGGGCGAGGGAGCAGTACTTC
cdr3_aa: CASSEKGRQGAREQYF

clone_size: .
d_call: .
v_call: TRBV12-1
j_call: TRBJ2-1
cdr3_nt: TGTGCCAGCAGCTTTTTGTTGGCTCCTAGCTCCTACAATGAGCAGTTCTTC
cdr3_aa: CASSFLLAPSSYNEQFF

clone_size: few
d_call: TRBD1
v_call: TRBV2
j_call: TRBJ1-4
cdr3_nt: TGTGCCAGCAGTGCCGGACAGGGGGTCGCAACTAATGAAAAACTGTTTTTT
cdr3_aa: CASSAGQGVATNEKLFF

clone_size: .
d_call: TRBD2
v_call: TRBV10-1
j_call: TRBJ2-1
cdr3_nt: TGCGCCAGCCCGTTCTTACGGGAGGGCCTTAATGAGCAGTTCTTC
cdr3_aa: CASPFLREGLNEQFF

clone_size: .
d_call: .
v_call: TRBV6-9
j_call: TRBJ1-2
cdr3_nt: TGTGCCAGCAGTCCCACTTCTAACTATGGCTACACCTTC
cdr3_aa: CASSPTSNYGYTF

clone_size: many
d_call: TRBD2
v_call: TRBV6-5
j_call: TRBJ2-3
cdr3_nt: TGTGCCAGCAGTCTACTAGCGGGAGACACAGATACGCAGTATTTT
cdr3_aa: CASSLLAGDTDTQYF

clone_size: .
d_call: .
v_call: TRBV29-1
j_call: TRBJ2-1
cdr3_nt: TGCAGCGTTCAGGGTGGGGTCTACAATGAGCAGTTCTTC
cdr3_aa: CSVQGGVYNEQFF

clone_size: few
d_call: .
v_call: TRBV27
j_call: TRBJ1-5
cdr3_nt: TGTGCCAGCAGACCCAGGCTCCACCACAATCAGCCCCAGCATTTT
cdr3_aa: CASRPRLHHNQPQHF

clone_size: .
d_call: TRBD2
v_call: TRBV6-6
j_call: TRBJ2-1
cdr3_nt: TGTGCCAGCAATCCCGGGACTACGTACAATGAGCAGTTCTTC
cdr3_aa: CASNPGTTYNEQFF

clone_size: .
d_call: .
v_call: TRBV4-1
j_call: TRBJ2-1
cdr3_nt: TGCGCCAGCAGCCAAGAGGTGGCCAGTGAGCAGTTCTTC
cdr3_aa: CASSQEVASEQFF

clone_size: many
d_call: TRBD2
v_call: TRBV7-2
j_call: TRBJ2-7
cdr3_nt: TGTGCCAGCAGCTTGACGGGGGGGACGCCTCCCTACGAGCAGTACTTC
cdr3_aa: CASSLTGGTPPYEQYF

clone_size: many
d_call: .
v_call: TRBV7-8
j_call: TRBJ2-7
cdr3_nt: TGTGCCAGCAGCTTAGTTGGTTTAGACGAGCAGTACTTC
cdr3_aa: CASSLVGLDEQYF

clone_size: .
d_call: TRBD2
v_call: TRBV5-1
j_call: TRBJ2-1
cdr3_nt: TGCGCCAGCAGCTTGGGCACTAGCGGTGGTAGTGAGCAGTTCTTC
cdr3_aa: CASSLGTSGGSEQFF

clone_size: few
d_call: TRBD1
v_call: TRBV10-2
j_call: TRBJ2-2
cdr3_nt: TGCGCCAGCAGAAGGGACAGGAACGCGAACACCGGGGAGCTGTTTTTT
cdr3_aa: CASRRDRNANTGELFF

clone_size: .
d_call: .
v_call: TRBV27
j_call: TRBJ2-5
cdr3_nt: TGTGCCAGCAGTGAAACCCTTCAAGAGACCCAGTACTTC
cdr3_aa: CASSETLQETQYF

clone_size: once
d_call: TRBD1
v_call: TRBV7-9
j_call: TRBJ2-1
cdr3_nt: TGTGCCAGCAGCCCCGGGACAGTGGGGTTGAATGAGCAGTTCTTC
cdr3_aa: CASSPGTVGLNEQFF

clone_size: .
d_call: .
v_call: TRBV2
j_call: TRBJ2-7
cdr3_nt: TGTGCCAGCAGTGGACACGGGCCTCGCGAGCAGTACTTC
cdr3_aa: CASSGHGPREQYF

clone_size: .
d_call: .
v_call: TRBV19
j_call: TRBJ2-7
cdr3_nt: TGTGCCAGTAGTGAAGGATTATACCAATACGAGCAGTACTTC
cdr3_aa: CASSEGLYQYEQYF

clone_size: .
d_call: TRBD1
v_call: TRBV7-2
j_call: TRBJ1-2
cdr3_nt: TGTGCCAGCAGCTTCGGGCAGGGGGTTGGGGGCTACACCTTC
cdr3_aa: CASSFGQGVGGYTF

clone_size: .
d_call: .
v_call: TRBV5-1
j_call: TRBJ2-2
cdr3_nt: TGCGCCAGCAGCTTTGAGCCGAACACCGGGGAGCTGTTTTTT
cdr3_aa: CASSFEPNTGELFF

clone_size: .
d_call: .
v_call: TRBV6-5
j_call: TRBJ1-1
cdr3_nt: TGTGCCAGCAGTTACGGGGGACAGAACACTGAAGCTTTCTTT
cdr3_aa: CASSYGGQNTEAFF

clone_size: .
d_call: TRBD1
v_call: TRBV4-1
j_call: TRBJ1-1
cdr3_nt: TGCGCCAGCACCGACAGGGTAAACACTGAAGCTTTCTTT
cdr3_aa: CASTDRVNTEAFF

clone_size: many
d_call: TRBD2
v_call: TRBV11-3
j_call: TRBJ2-5
cdr3_nt: TGTGCCAGCAGCGCCGGGACTAGCGGACAAGAGACCCAGTACTTC
cdr3_aa: CASSAGTSGQETQYF